This TCR beta chain was recovered during a study of blood T cell repertoires in COVID-19. For the study at large: Sites in the United States, Italy and Spain provided acute and convalescent COVID-19 samples. In each case, the material was cDNA or gDNA derived from T cells, B-cell-depleted T cells, or PBMCs.

CDR3 size: 14 residues. Germline loops: CDR1 SQVTM, CDR2 ANQGSEA. V was trimmed by 6 bases and J by 3 bases, leaving 17 bases between them. Authors' methods: Nucleated cell number was recorded as an estimate derived from reference gene primer amplification. Libraries were prepared by immunoSEQ multiplex PCR; TCRdb keeps only in-frame clonotypes and omits some of them. The V and J calls and the clone size are those of that table, but D and trimming were determined from the DNA. Of roughly 95,000 clones listed, around 81% are singletons. The sequence came from a man in his sixties with acute or convalescent COVID-19. The chain recombines TRBV29-1 with TRBJ1-1; no definite D call. Sequenced: peripheral blood. In DNA form, the CDR3 reads TGCAGCGTGAATGAGGGAGCGGTTGACACTGAAGCTTTCTTT. Protein product: CSVNEGAVDTEAFF.